This paragraph covers one T cell receptor beta chain sequence. Its specificity is not known. These data originate in a study of shared clonotypes between healthy human individuals. Study-wide findings and caveats: Several donors held about 5% of naive CD4 clonotypes in common.

The data were produced by immunoSEQ multiplex PCR, yet TCRdb's version contains in-frame clones alone and is incomplete. The sample consists of millions of clones, roughly nine tenths of them appearing once. The V gene's germline CDR1 is SGDLS and CDR2 YYNGEE. V lost 0 bases to trimming and J lost 6 bases, with 19 bases between them. The CDR3 is 16 residues long. Source material: naive CD4+ T cells sorted from blood. Subset described: CD45RA+ positively selected. This TCR was sampled from a man aged 18-30 years in good health. This chain joins TRBV9 and TRBJ2-7; either TRBD1 or TRBD2 may fit D (5 bases each). In nucleotides, the CDR3 is TGTGCCAGCAGCGTAGCGGGCAGGGACCTCCGCGGCGAGCAGTACTTC. Translated: CASSVAGRDLRGEQYF.